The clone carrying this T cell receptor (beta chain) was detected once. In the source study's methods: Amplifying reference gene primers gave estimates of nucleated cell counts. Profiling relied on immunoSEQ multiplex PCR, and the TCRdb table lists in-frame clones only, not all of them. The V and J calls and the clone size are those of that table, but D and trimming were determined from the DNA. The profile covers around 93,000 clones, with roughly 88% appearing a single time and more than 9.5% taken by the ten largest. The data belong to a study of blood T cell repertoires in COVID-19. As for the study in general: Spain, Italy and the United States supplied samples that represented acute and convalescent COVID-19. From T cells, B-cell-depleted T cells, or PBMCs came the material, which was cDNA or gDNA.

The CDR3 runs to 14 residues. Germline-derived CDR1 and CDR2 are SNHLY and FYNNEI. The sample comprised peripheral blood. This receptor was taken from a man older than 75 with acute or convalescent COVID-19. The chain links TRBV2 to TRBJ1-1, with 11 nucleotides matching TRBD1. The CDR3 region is CAKRTGGVRAEAFF. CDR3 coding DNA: TGTGCTAAAAGGACAGGGGGCGTAAGGGCTGAAGCTTTCTTT. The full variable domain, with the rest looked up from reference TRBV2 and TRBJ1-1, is EPEVTQTPSHQVTQMGQEVILRCVPISNHLYFYWYRQILGQKVEFLVSFYNNEISEKSEIFDDQFSVERPDGSNFTLKIRSTKLEDSAMYFCAKRTGGVRAEAFFGQGTRLTVV.